This T cell receptor beta chain was documented in a study of blood T cell repertoires in COVID-19. At the level of the study: The samples span acute and convalescent COVID-19 from the United States, Italy and Spain. In each case, the material was cDNA or gDNA derived from T cells, B-cell-depleted T cells, or PBMCs.

Authors' methods: By means of reference gene primer amplification, nucleated cell counts were estimated. Assay used: immunoSEQ multiplex PCR; TCRdb lists only in-frame clones, some missing. Clone size and V and J calls were adopted from that table, with D and trimming inferred from the DNA. Of some 320,000 clones in the sample, 90% were seen once. V gave up 8 bases and J gave up 5 bases; unmatched junction bases: 7. This CDR3 is built from 13 residues. Germline CDR1 is MNHEY and CDR2 is SVGAGI. Sequenced: PBMCs or T cells enriched from blood (not recorded which). The chain uses TRBV6-5 and TRBJ1-1; 8 bases are shared with TRBD1. The source is a woman aged 25 to 45 who had been exposed to COVID-19. CDR3 loop: CASQDRVGTEAFF. The CDR3 bases are TGTGCCAGCCAGGACAGGGTGGGGACTGAAGCTTTCTTT.